This TCR beta chain was sequenced in a study of T cell responses to AZD1222 COVID-19 vaccine. Looking at the study overall: Pooling was applied to second doses at about 4 or about 12 weeks. Study-level findings and limits: Recipients of two AZD1222 doses showed rising Spike-specific TCR breadth and depth. Vaccine-associated CD4 TCRs spanned spike, dominant at 160-218 and 743-854. There were mostly white British donors and more females than males, and clonal diversity was possibly underestimated.

The CDR3 length is 16 residues. After removal of 3 bases from V and 3 bases from J, the junction contained 5 bases not matched to a gene. Germline values: CDR1 PRHDT, CDR2 FYEKMQ (reference sequence). The method was immunoSEQ multiplex PCR; TCRdb's version includes in-frame clones alone and lacks a portion of them. The table has some 130,000 clones, roughly nine tenths seen once; the top ten hold 2.4%. In the case of this clone: The antigen remains undetermined.

The input for sequencing was peripheral blood, taken on day 0 of AZD1222 vaccination. The rearrangement links TRBV13 to TRBJ2-3, with 11 bases that match TRBD2. The clonotype comes from an adult in good health. The CDR3 is CASSLTSGAGTDTQYF. CDR3 bases: TGTGCCAGCAGCTTGACTAGCGGGGCGGGGACAGATACGCAGTATTTT.